The present T cell receptor beta chain was sequenced within a study of blood T cell repertoires in COVID-19. About the study: There were acute and convalescent COVID-19 samples, and they came from the United States, Italy and Spain. Sources were T cells, B-cell-depleted T cells, or PBMCs; the material itself was cDNA or gDNA.

CDR1 and CDR2 (germline): SNHLY, FYNNEI. The CDR3 consists of 14 residues. Deletions cut 6 bases from V and 5 bases from J, with 15 bases between. In the study's own analysis: For nucleated cells, counts were estimated from reference gene primer amplification. Sequencing was performed with immunoSEQ multiplex PCR; in TCRdb, only in-frame clones are kept and a portion is missing. That table supplies the V and J calls and clone size; D and trimming were determined from the DNA. Of 200,000 to 250,000 clones in the sample, around nine tenths are singletons; the top ten hold about 6%. Sequencing was carried out using peripheral blood. The clonotype was recovered from a man aged 55 to 70 who had recovered from COVID-19. The J gene is TRBJ2-3, the V gene TRBV2, with D possibly TRBD2 on 6 matching bases. The CDR3: CASRLGTGVDTQYF. The CDR3 nucleotides read TGTGCCAGCAGGTTGGGGACTGGGGTAGATACGCAGTATTTT. The full variable domain, rest sourced from reference TRBV2 and TRBJ2-3, is EPEVTQTPSHQVTQMGQEVILRCVPISNHLYFYWYRQILGQKVEFLVSFYNNEISEKSEIFDDQFSVERPDGSNFTLKIRSTKLEDSAMYFCASRLGTGVDTQYFGPGTRLTVL.